This T cell receptor (beta chain) was obtained from a study of T cell clonality in common variable immunodeficiency (dated by TCRdb to the mid-2010s). For sequencing input, CVID and control samples contributed equivalent amounts of genomic DNA. For every sample, a 60 bp segment covering the rearranged TCRbeta CDR3 region was amplified and then sequenced. The immunoSEQ assay, a bias-corrected multiplex PCR with high-throughput sequencing, was employed for TCRbeta amplification. Per the source publication's procedure: Every unique nucleotide sequence was considered a clone and was annotated with V, D and J genes, copy number and frequency. Sequences were labeled productive if in frame, and non-productive if out of frame or containing stop codons. As previously described, Shannon's entropy was used to calculate clonality. The predicted amino acid sequences of productive clones were used to derive mean CDR3 Kyte-Doolittle hydropathy. Hierarchical clustering of scaled V gene usage was performed with the R hclust function using Manhattan distance and complete linkage. To assess clone sharing by CDR3 amino acid sequence, 12 repertoires per group were resampled over 100 rounds. The repertoires were searched for around 75 published EBV-specific and about 250 published CMV-specific TCRbeta sequences. A couple of CVID samples that yielded fewer than 10,000 sequences were excluded from the analysis, so 42 CVID repertoires were retained. TCRdb mirrors the immuneACCESS table, restricted to in-frame sequences. Some clones are absent from its copies; in checked studies, under half trace to an unresolved V gene, and the reason for the others is unknown. D and trimming come from the DNA, and the V and J calls and clone size come from that table. The data for this sample show tens of thousands of clones, each detected more than once. Jointly, the top ten make up around 3.3% of the sample.

CDR1 and CDR2 were assigned from the germline V gene as SGHTS and YDEGEE. V is trimmed back by 2 bases and J by 4 bases, and the junction contains 4 bases that no gene match accounts for. Taken from cysteine to phenylalanine, the CDR3 has 15 residues. Part of the CDR3 DNA is given, 36 bases translated from base 1. General conclusions and limits of the study: CVID TCRbeta sequences were reported to have fewer deletions and N-nucleotide insertions and to lack highly modified clones with 13 or more V deletions. Healthy controls shared more TCRbeta clones with each other than CVID subjects shared among themselves (p < 0.0001). TCRbeta clonality was higher in CVID subjects than in healthy controls (t-test p = 0.018), and the increase was most characteristic of about a third of subjects. Although equal DNA input was used, an average of about 80,000 unique sequences per sample was obtained for controls, compared with some 30,000 for CVID samples. Correlations of repertoire features with clinical complications were constrained by heterogeneity among patients within the CVID cohort. According to the authors, finding the cause of the higher clonality in CVID would require sequencing the repertoires of T cell subpopulations.

Most CVID patients and most healthy controls were of Caucasian heritage. From each donor, roughly 5 to 8.5 ml of heparinized peripheral whole blood was collected. Genomic DNA from adults with common variable immune deficiency (CVID) and from healthy adult controls was used to sequence TCRbeta CDR3 repertoires. The control group was made up of approximately 22 healthy adult volunteers (10 male and around 12 female) whose ages ranged from roughly 20 to 66 years, with a mean age of nearly 35. Diluted blood was density-centrifuged over Hypaque 1077 or Ficoll-Paque to isolate peripheral blood mononuclear cells. Genomic DNA was obtained from unsorted mononuclear cells using either Qiagen column purification or a centrifugation-based method. On this clone itself: This receptor's antigen is unknown. Sequencing ends 3 residues short of the CDR3 end; the germline J gene provides the rest.

Recombination connected TRBV5-8 to TRBJ2-1; 9 central bases correspond to TRBD2. The source of this sequence is a person aged 18-70 years in good health. The specimen sequenced was peripheral blood mononuclear cells. The DNA read from the CDR3 is TGTGCCAGCAGCTTAAGCGGGGGGAGGTACAATGAG. Its translation reads: CASSLSGGRYNE. The whole CDR3 region reads CASSLSGGRYNEQFF. With the portions outside the CDR3 filled from the reference TRBV5-8 and TRBJ2-1 genes, the complete variable region becomes EAGVTQSPTHLIKTRGQQATLRCSPISGHTSVYWYQQALGLGLQFLLWYDEGEERNRGNFPPRFSGRQFPNYSSELNVNALELEDSALYLCASSLSGGRYNEQFFGPGTRLTVL.